This TCR beta chain emerged from a study of T cells in women clearing cervical HPV infection. For the study at large: Controls gave blood once infection was undetectable; cases at lesion identification.

Whole-study findings and limits: TRBV6-7 relative abundance averaged roughly 0.099% in cases and 0.16% in controls. Repertoire richness, not evenness, was significantly elevated in CIN3+ cases versus controls. A classifier using richness and V gene abundances reached an AUC of approximately 0.8.

Here immunoSEQ multiplex PCR was the method, and the copy in TCRdb shows in-frame clones only, minus some. The sample spans 15,000 or so clones; the ten largest clones claim over 9.5%. A remark on this clone: Its matching antigen is unknown. Coverage ceases 3 residues before the CDR3 finishes, and the germline J gene fills in the end.

The CDR3 has 14 residues. Trimming stripped 0 bases from V and 5 bases from J, with 10 bases between. Per germline, CDR1 SGHNT and CDR2 YENEEA. Material: blood buffy coat. The chain is built from TRBV11-3 and TRBJ2-5; a possible D gene is TRBD2 (5 bases). This sequence originates from a woman between 18 and 75 years old with a cervical HPV16 infection that either progressed to CIN3+ or cleared (not recorded which). CDR3 bases read: TGTGCCAGCAGCTTAGATGGACCGGGGGAGACC. Residues: CASSLDGPGET. The whole CDR3 sequence reads CASSLDGPGETQYF.